A selection of T cell receptor beta chains follows, all from one sample in a study of OX40 agonist ivuxolimab in advanced cancers. Generated by immunoSEQ multiplex PCR, the TCRdb table keeps only in-frame clones and is missing some. The sample gives approximately 100,000 clones, over 75% of which show up once; approximately 4.2% is in the top ten. Material: CD4+ or CD8+ T cells sorted from blood, obtained in a trial of the OX40 agonist ivuxolimab. All receptors derive from an adult with an advanced solid tumor such as melanoma, head and neck, liver or kidney cancer. CDR3s include the opening cysteine and the closing phenylalanine or tryptophan. Expanded clones are given a class, and other clones once, few, many or no size at all.

abundance,j_gene,v_gene,CDR3aa
-,TRBJ2-7,TRBV7-9,CASSLVPYEQYF
-,TRBJ2-7,TRBV18,CASSSVRTGSYEQYF
-,TRBJ2-1,TRBV6-5,CASSYSGGGGSAEQFF
-,TRBJ2-3,TRBV2,CASFRWGEKGITDTQYF
-,TRBJ1-5,TRBV28,CASSQELGQSWQPQHF
-,TRBJ2-7,TRBV5-1,CASSSTYEQYF
-,TRBJ2-3,TRBV14,CASSQEIRDTQYF
once,TRBJ1-2,TRBV5-5,CASSRSETYGYTF
once,TRBJ1-4,TRBV15,CATSREPFPAGLTNEKLFF
-,TRBJ2-2,TRBV5-1,CASSMGLAGGTGELFF
-,TRBJ2-3,TRBV10-3,CAISPSEGSSDTQYF
-,TRBJ2-1,TRBV25-1,CASSEHQGFVGSYNEQFF
-,TRBJ2-1,TRBV28,CASSSSTQILFSYEQFF
-,TRBJ2-1,TRBV9,CASSSSGPTPEQFF
-,TRBJ2-7,TRBV28,CASSFGGRALYEQYF
-,TRBJ1-3,TRBV14,CASSEGGTHISGNTIYF
-,TRBJ2-2,TRBV7-2,CASSLAHGELFF
-,TRBJ2-2,TRBV6-1,CASSEFSVARTNTGELFF
once,TRBJ2-7,TRBV2,CWSGSGYEQYF
-,TRBJ1-5,TRBV28,CASFRAGRYSNQPQHF
-,TRBJ1-1,TRBV9,CASSVGMIYTEAFF
-,TRBJ2-3,TRBV28,CASSFDTQYF
-,TRBJ2-1,TRBV6-5,CASSYSTSGRNEQFF